This T cell receptor beta chain is from a study of PD-1 blockade in classical Hodgkin lymphoma. Germline CDR1 reads SGDLS; CDR2 reads YYNGEE. The CDR3 runs to 14 residues. Trimming removed 4 bases from V and 5 bases from J; junction bases left unmatched: 2. Method: immunoSEQ multiplex PCR; TCRdb's copy keeps in-frame clones and lacks some. The sample has some 150,000 clones, about 81% seen once. Brentuximab vedotin exposure varied among the patients, all of whom had relapsed after autologous stem cell transplantation. The rearrangement uses TRBV9 and TRBJ2-5; the match to TRBD2 covers 13 bases. This receptor was identified in a human donor with classical Hodgkin lymphoma. The sample consisted of peripheral blood mononuclear cells (PBMCs), taken before the second cycle of nivolumab. The CDR3: CASSKTSGRETQYF. The CDR3 nucleotides read TGTGCCAGCAGCAAGACTAGCGGGAGGGAGACCCAGTACTTC.